This T cell receptor beta chain is drawn from a study of control samples from healthy donors and cancer patients. Trimming removed 0 bases from V and 8 bases from J, with 13 bases in between. The CDR3 loop spans 14 amino acids. Germline V gene sequence: CDR1 LNHNV, CDR2 YYDKDF (reference sequence). Data came from immunoSEQ multiplex PCR; TCRdb stores just in-frame clones and leaves some out. This table holds around 130,000 clones, about 90% found once. Material: blood. V usage is TRBV15 and J usage is TRBJ1-2, with a weak D call TRBD1 (6 bases). The clonotype originates from a man between 45 and 60 years old in good health. CDR3: CATSREGGILGYTF. CDR3 nucleotides: TGTGCCACCAGCAGAGAAGGGGGGATATTGGGCTACACCTTC.